This T cell receptor beta chain was identified during a study of graft-versus-host responses after intestinal transplantation. Study overall: Recipients uniformly received anti-thymocyte globulin induction, followed by tacrolimus and steroids for roughly 3 years.

The CDR3 runs to 15 residues. The germline CDR1 and CDR2 sequences are PRHDT and FYEKMQ (reference sequence). Details on this clone: Its antigen is unidentified. The junction shows a germline mismatch at one end, possibly a read error.

TCRdb keeps only in-frame clones here, not all; method: immunoSEQ multiplex PCR. The table has some 130,000 clones, roughly 95% seen once. General study results and limits: Recipient marrow showed GvH clones, some seen first in ileum or blood. Some patients had graft-donor T cell macrochimerism, and their allografts showed high graft-versus-host to host-versus-graft clonal ratios.

The receptor was isolated from a human donor who received an intestinal transplant. The gene calls are TRBV13 and TRBJ1-5; D perhaps matches TRBD1 (6 bases). The sample in question was unstimulated CD8+ T cells sorted from spleen or lymph node cells, obtained before intestinal transplant. CDR3: CASSLGTSPYQPQHF. The CDR3 DNA sequence: TGTGCCAGCAGCCTAGGGACATCTCCCTATCAGCCCCAGCATTTT.